What follows are 11 T cell receptor beta chains derived from one specimen sequenced in a study of blood T cell repertoires in COVID-19. Clones were sequenced by immunoSEQ multiplex PCR, and TCRdb holds only the in-frame ones, with some missing. The repertoire consists of 150,000 to 200,000 clones, with 82% occurring once and the leading ten covering about 10%. The sequenced material came from PBMCs or T cells enriched from blood (not recorded which). The receptors originated from a man between 50 and 59 years old who had recovered from COVID-19.

The rearrangement joins TRBV10-2 to TRBJ2-7; D gene uncertain. The CDR3 is made up of 14 amino acids. The germline V gene has CDR1 WSHSY and CDR2 SAAADI. Trimming took 7 bases from V and 0 from J, leaving 13 bases between them. CDR3 bases: TGCGCCAGCATTCCTTCCCCTTCCTCCTACGAGCAGTACTTC. Its protein product is CASIPSPSSYEQYF.

Here the CDR3 reads CASGPAGIQPQHF. As DNA, the CDR3 is TGTGCCAGCGGCCCGGCAGGGATTCAGCCCCAGCATTTT. The V call is TRBV6-5, the J call TRBJ1-5; a weak D match, TRBD1 (5 bases). The CDR3 consists of 13 residues. The ends were cut back, 8 bases at V and 6 bases at J, with 14 bases in the middle. From germline, CDR1 is MNHEY and CDR2 SVGAGI.

The chain couples TRBV7-6 to TRBJ1-5; D ambiguous. Germline V gene data show CDR1 as SGHVS and CDR2 as FNYEAQ. The CDR3 loop spans 13 amino acids. V lost 2 bases and J lost 6, with 8 bases in between. DNA of the CDR3: TGTGCCAGCAGCTTATACGGTGGTCAGCCCCAGCATTTT. Translating gives CASSLYGGQPQHF.

The rearrangement joins TRBV6-5 to TRBJ2-5; D might be TRBD1 (6 bases). The germline gives CDR1 MNHEY, CDR2 SVGAGI. CDR3 size: 13 residues. V was clipped by 8 bases and J by 5 bases, with 15 bases between them. In DNA, the CDR3 is TGTGCCAGCGGAAACAGGGAAGGGGAGACCCAGTACTTC. Protein: CASGNREGETQYF.

V is TRBV6-5 and J is TRBJ1-2; no firm D call. CDR3 length: 15 residues. CDR1 and CDR2 from the germline V gene are MNHEY and SVGAGI. Trimming removed 5 bases at V and 4 bases at J, with 17 bases between. The CDR3 is CASSPTQVAPYGYTF. As DNA, the CDR3 is TGTGCCAGCAGTCCCACTCAAGTAGCCCCCTATGGCTACACCTTC.

The rearrangement joins TRBV4-1 to TRBJ2-1; 8 nucleotides line up with TRBD1. Germline assignment: CDR1 MGHRA and CDR2 YSYEKL. V lost 3 bases, J lost 3 bases, and 7 bases stayed unmatched. The CDR3 covers 16 residues. For the CDR3, the DNA is TGCGCCAGCAGCCACCGGCAGGGGGCAATCTACAATGAGCAGTTCTTC. Encoded protein: CASSHRQGAIYNEQFF.

The CDR3 protein is CASSLYSGNTEAFF. In DNA form, the CDR3 reads TGTGCCAGCAGCTTGTATTCAGGCAACACTGAAGCTTTCTTT. V usage is TRBV11-2 and J usage is TRBJ1-1, with D uncertain. The germline V and J ends were trimmed by 3 bases and 2 bases, with 10 bases remaining between them. The CDR3 contains 14 residues. Germline V gene data show CDR1 as SGHAT and CDR2 as FQNNGV.

V usage is TRBV28 and J usage is TRBJ1-2; possibly TRBD1 for D (6 bases). The CDR3 totals 11 residues. The germline CDR1 and CDR2 sequences are MDHEN and SYDVKM. V gave up 8 bases and J gave up 8 bases, with 12 bases separating them. The CDR3 reads CASRQVGGYTF. Here the CDR3 DNA reads TGTGCCAGCCGACAGGTCGGCGGCTACACCTTC.

The chain has TRBV5-1 and TRBJ2-7; 7 nucleotides align to TRBD1. V shed 0 bases and J 2 bases; nucleotides not matched to a gene: 8. Looked up from germline, CDR1 is SGHRS and CDR2 is YFSETQ. This CDR3 is 16 amino acids long. CDR3 region: CASSLALTQGAYEQYF. CDR3 bases: TGCGCCAGCAGCTTGGCCCTAACCCAGGGGGCCTACGAGCAGTACTTC.

DNA for the CDR3: TGTGCCAGTAGTATTTATGCGGCCATGAACACTGAAGCTTTCTTT. This gives the protein CASSIYAAMNTEAFF. The gene calls are TRBV19 and TRBJ1-1; D ambiguous. CDR1 is LNHDA, CDR2 SQIVND, per germline (reference sequence). CDR3 length equals 15 residues. Deletions cut 3 bases from V and 0 bases from J, with 11 bases between.

The DNA of the CDR3 is TGTGCCAGCAGCCAAGGGACAGGGGAAATTCAGCCCCAGCATTTT. Encoded protein: CASSQGTGEIQPQHF. V usage is TRBV3-1 (or the pseudogene TRBV3-2) and J usage is TRBJ1-5; TRBD1 aligns across 9 bases. This CDR3 comprises 15 residues. CDR1 LGHDT and CDR2 YNNKEL come from the germline V gene (reference sequence). With V trimmed by 1 base and J by 6 bases, 4 bases remained unmatched.